This T cell receptor beta chain is drawn from a study of shared clonotypes between healthy human individuals. General study results and limits: Compared with memory subsets, naive subsets generally had larger estimated richness.

On this clone: Its antigen is still unknown. The sample carries other DNA sequences with the same CDR3.

The data were produced by immunoSEQ multiplex PCR, yet TCRdb's version contains in-frame clones alone and is incomplete. Of under 2,500,000 clones listed, about 94% are singletons. The V gene lost 7 bases and the J gene lost 1 base, with 7 bases spanning the gap. This CDR3 is 12 amino acids long. Germline loops: CDR1 SNHLY, CDR2 FYNNEI. The TCR was taken from a man between 18 and 29 years old in good health. The J gene is TRBJ1-2, the V gene TRBV2; D is unresolved. Sequencing was carried out using naive CD4+ T cells sorted from blood. Stated subset: CD45RA+ positively selected. CDR3 sequence (DNA): TGTGCCAGCAACCGCGATAACTATGGCTACACCTTC. Translated: CASNRDNYGYTF.